The clone carrying this T cell receptor beta chain was seen only once. Its antigen is unidentified. The germline V and J ends were trimmed by 1 base and 7 bases, with 13 bases remaining between them. Germline values: CDR1 MGHDK, CDR2 SYGVNS. The CDR3 is 15 residues long. This entry belongs to a study of T cell responses to AZD1222 COVID-19 vaccine. Findings and limits, study-wide: Researchers report vaccine-associated CD4 TCRs spanning spike, with dominance at 160-218 and 743-854. At study baseline, merely several AZD1222 recipients were seropositive.

TCRdb's copy holds only in-frame clones and misses some; the assay was immunoSEQ multiplex PCR. This sample carries approximately 110,000 clones, about 85% of them seen once, and the ten largest clones take over 2%. The rearrangement joins TRBV25-1 to TRBJ1-4; D perhaps matches TRBD1 (6 bases). Sequenced here: peripheral blood, sampled 28 days after the second AZD1222 dose. The clonotype originates from an adult who received the AZD1222 COVID-19 vaccine. For the CDR3, the DNA is TGTGCCAGCAGTGAATTGGGCAGGGGCCGTGAAAAACTGTTTTTT. This sequence encodes CASSELGRGREKLFF.